Described below is a single T cell receptor (beta chain) sequence and its context. Which antigen it targets is not known. No per-base quality is available; no much larger clone lies one base away. This sample includes further DNA sequences coding for the same CDR3. The entry originates in a study of shared clonotypes between healthy human individuals (dated by TCRdb to between 2020 and 2021). Some background on the complete study: The cohort included three men and a couple of women between 18 and 49 years of age. Leukapheresis yielded between about 0.94 and 8.9 billion PBMCs per donor. Blood TCR repertoires of roughly five healthy adults were deeply sequenced to estimate repertoire size and the extent of clonotype sharing between individuals. To increase sequencing depth and limit assay-specific biases, different laboratories used diverse techniques to prepare libraries and sequence TCR repertoires. For each donor, CD4 naive and CD4 memory were each run on three plates, CD8 naive on two plates, and CD8 memory on one plate.

General findings and caveats noted by the study authors: Naive subsets generally had larger estimated clonotype richness than memory subsets did. Pairwise subsampling indicated that sequencing depth was expected to affect the degree of clonotype sharing among donors. About 5% of naive CD4, around 3.6% of naive CD8, approximately 2.2% of memory CD4, and 0.4% of memory CD8 clonotypes were shared across several donors. Because the study included only a small number of donors, the genetic and exposure-history diversity represented was limited. Sampling was restricted to blood, and TCR repertoires in tissues likely differ from the TCR repertoires found in blood. Even with the large sequencing depth, rarefaction of the sorted-subset datasets indicated that sequencing was incomplete. Compared with non-shared clonotypes, the clonotypes found in all four sorted-subset donors had higher generation probabilities.

TCR CDR3 regions were amplified from genomic DNA by multiplex PCR using the deep immunoSEQ assay. Extracted genomic DNA from each cell subset was spread evenly across all wells of several immunoSEQ 96-well plates, with each plate serving as a replicate. For sorted subsets, around 200 ng genomic DNA, equal to some 28,000 T cell genomes, was loaded into each replicate PCR. Purified libraries were measured with a Qubit 3.0 fluorometer, size-checked on a Bioanalyzer 2100, and measured again with the KAPA Library Quantification kit. Each immunoSEQ 96-well plate was sequenced on its own single-read 150-cycle Illumina NextSeq 550 flow cell. Per the source publication's procedure: Because only junctional sequences without quality scores were contained in the immunoSEQ output, filtering matching that applied to full-length reads could not be performed. Sequences were annotated with PyIR, a Python wrapper for IgBLAST v1.9, using IMGT germline references to assign V/J genes and CDR3. Reads with weak V/J assignments (E-value above 1e-6), missing CDR3, stop codons, out-of-frame junctions, or ambiguous translated residues were removed. V3J clonotypes were defined as sequences sharing the same inferred V gene, J gene, and CDR3 amino acid sequence. To compute the percentage overlap between repertoires, the number of shared unique clonotypes was divided by the size of the smaller repertoire. Repertoire richness was assessed with RTK rarefaction, the Chao1 estimator, and Recon v2.1 estimates of unobserved clonotypes. Generation probabilities for all TCRbeta clonotypes obtained by the gDNA method from a few donors were computed using OLGA. Entries here come from immuneACCESS through TCRdb and include only in-frame sequences with V and J called. Some clones fail to appear in such tables; in the studies checked, an unresolved V gene covers under half of the shortfall, and the cause of the remainder is unknown. V and J calls and clone size follow that table, whereas D and trimming were derived from the DNA. Recorded for this sample are 2 million to 2.5 million clones; approximately 95% of them occurred a single time. The ten most abundant clones make up about 0.39% of the sample.

Donors were healthy HIV-negative adults with no recently reported acute infections or vaccinations. All donors were Caucasian adults living in Nashville, Tennessee, USA. CD4+ T cells were enriched by magnetic negative selection; naive cells were then positively selected on CD45RA, and the negative fraction formed the memory subset. Blood was collected by leukapheresis, and PBMCs were isolated by Ficoll-Histopaque density gradient centrifugation and then cryopreserved in liquid nitrogen vapor phase. Purity and quantity of every magnetically sorted T cell population were checked by analytical flow cytometry. From each sorted fraction, genomic DNA was isolated and quantified by UV absorbance on a Nanodrop 2000c. This receptor was identified in a young man in good health. Some clones in this sample may be carry-over from other donors' samples. Material: naive CD4+ T cells from PBMCs. The sample's cell subset or site label, decoded: CD45RA+ positively selected.

The DNA sequence is as follows: TGTGCCAGCAGCCTGAGGGGGCCAGGAGAGACCCAGTACTTC. Translated, it reads CASSLRGPGETQYF. The receptor chain draws on TRBV5-4 and TRBJ2-5, with 7 bases in between that match TRBD1. The CDR3 numbers 14 residues from cysteine through phenylalanine. Of the read, only the CDR3 DNA is kept; its 42 bases are in frame from base 1. CDR1 and CDR2, looked up from the germline V gene (reference sequence), are SGHNT and YYREEE. Germline trimming: 4 bases from V, 4 bases from J; junction bases outside gene matches: 7.